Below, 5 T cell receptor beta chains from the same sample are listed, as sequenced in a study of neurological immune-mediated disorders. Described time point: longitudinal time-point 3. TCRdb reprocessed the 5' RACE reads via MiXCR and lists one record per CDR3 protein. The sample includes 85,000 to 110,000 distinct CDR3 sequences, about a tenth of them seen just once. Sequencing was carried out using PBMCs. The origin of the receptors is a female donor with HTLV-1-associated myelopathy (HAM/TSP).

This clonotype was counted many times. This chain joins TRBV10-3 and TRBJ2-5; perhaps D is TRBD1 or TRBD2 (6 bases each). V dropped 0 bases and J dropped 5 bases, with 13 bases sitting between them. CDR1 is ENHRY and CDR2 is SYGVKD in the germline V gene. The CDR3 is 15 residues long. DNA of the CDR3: TGTGCCATCAGTGAGTCGAGAGGGGGAGGTGAGACCCAGTACTTC. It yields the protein CAISESRGGGETQYF.

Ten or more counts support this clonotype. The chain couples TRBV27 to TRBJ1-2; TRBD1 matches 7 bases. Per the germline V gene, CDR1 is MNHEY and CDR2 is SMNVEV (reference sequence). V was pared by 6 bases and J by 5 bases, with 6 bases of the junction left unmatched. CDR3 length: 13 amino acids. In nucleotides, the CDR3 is TGTGCCAGCAGCCTCAGGGGGACTTATGGCTACACCTTC. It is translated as CASSLRGTYGYTF.

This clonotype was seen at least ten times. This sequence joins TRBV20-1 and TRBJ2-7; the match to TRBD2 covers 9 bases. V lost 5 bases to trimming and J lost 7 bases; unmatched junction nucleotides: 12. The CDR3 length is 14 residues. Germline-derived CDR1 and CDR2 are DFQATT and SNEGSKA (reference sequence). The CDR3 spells CSALRTSAKGEQYF. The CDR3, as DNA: TGCAGTGCTCTAAGGACTAGCGCTAAGGGGGAGCAGTACTTC.

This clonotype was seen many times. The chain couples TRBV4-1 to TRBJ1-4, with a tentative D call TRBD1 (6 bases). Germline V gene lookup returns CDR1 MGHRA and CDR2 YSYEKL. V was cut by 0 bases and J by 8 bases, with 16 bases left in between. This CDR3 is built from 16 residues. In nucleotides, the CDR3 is TGCGCCAGCAGCCAAGATAGGGACACTAGAAGAGAAAAACTGTTTTTT. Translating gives CASSQDRDTRREKLFF.

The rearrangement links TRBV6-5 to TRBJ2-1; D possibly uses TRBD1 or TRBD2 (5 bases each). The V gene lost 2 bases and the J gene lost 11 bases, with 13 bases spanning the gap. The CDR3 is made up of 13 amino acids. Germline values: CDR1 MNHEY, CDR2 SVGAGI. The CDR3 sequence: CASSYNRPGQQFF. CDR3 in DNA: TGTGCCAGCAGTTACAATAGACCGGGACAGCAGTTCTTC.